This entry describes one T cell receptor beta chain. Many counts were recorded for this clonotype. This receptor's antigen is unknown. Qualities for individual bases were not recorded, and no much larger clone is one base off. The CDR3 runs 14 amino acids, cysteine and phenylalanine included. Kept here is only the CDR3 DNA, which spans 42 bases and is read in frame from base 1. CDR1 and CDR2, per the germline V gene, are MNHEY and SVGAGI. Cut back by 2 bases and 10 bases, the V and J ends lie 12 bases apart. The data stem from a study of CD8 T cells in ankylosing spondylitis (dated by TCRdb to about 2017). Concerning the study at large: T cell receptor beta repertoires were profiled in healthy donors and ankylosing spondylitis patients so that disease-linked TCR variants could be found. The whole study cohort included 90 to 120 healthy donors and some 27 ankylosing spondylitis patients. Samples of peripheral blood were taken, and for ankylosing spondylitis patients, synovial fluid was collected as well. The research as a whole found: The disease-linked clones had a CD8+ phenotype and were found at relatively low frequencies in peripheral blood. Some TCR beta motif variants had previously been reported in synovial fluid and blood of reactive arthritis patients, which suggested common disease-initiation mechanisms. The disease-linked clones were reported as significantly enriched in matched synovial fluid samples from ankylosing spondylitis patients. Blood from ankylosing spondylitis patients appeared to be characterized by a TCR beta motif composed of roughly 8 highly homologous amino acid variants.

Sequencing was performed on an Illumina HiSeq 2500. TCR beta libraries were prepared by quantitative 5'-RACE with molecular barcodes. Processing in the source paper ran as follows. Disease-linked TCR variants were identified with a new computational method built on a probabilistic model of VDJ rearrangement. TCRdb took the public reads, trimmed them with fastp at Q25, ran MiXCR for clone calling and kept in-frame beta chains. Rows are combined by CDR3 protein, so each entry shows the most common genes and DNA. The V and J calls were determined by TCRdb, not by the authors. The sample yields some 240,000 distinct CDR3 sequences; 8.6% were counted once. The ten largest make up nearly 7% of the sample.

Sequencing was carried out using blood, either unsorted or a sorted T cell fraction (not recorded which). The TCR comes from a male donor with ankylosing spondylitis or in good health (not recorded which). The chain couples TRBV6-5 to TRBJ1-6; the D gene remains uncertain. Read as DNA, the sequence is TGTGCCAGCAGTTACGGGGAAAGTAGCTCACCCCTCCACTTT. The translation is CASSYGESSSPLHF.